These 28 T cell receptor beta chains share one sample of origin, sequenced in a study of a mutant IDH1 vaccine in newly diagnosed glioma. Regarding time point: baseline, week 1 (first vaccination visit). Regarding treatment: pre-vaccination baseline after standard-of-care therapy. Assay: immunoSEQ multiplex PCR; the TCRdb copy retains only in-frame clones and omits some. The sample contains roughly 16,000 clones, about 80% of which appear only once. The sample consisted of PBMCs, taken from a glioma patient treated with radiotherapy, temozolomide or both. The origin of the receptors is a man aged 40-49 years with glioma.

The chain uses TRBV15 and TRBJ2-1, with 11 bases matching TRBD2. This CDR3 is 19 amino acids long. Germline V CDR1 and CDR2: LNHNV, YYDKDF (reference sequence). Losses at the gene ends were 1 base for V and 0 bases for J; bases not matched to a gene: 8. CDR3 DNA: TGTGCCACCAGCAGAGTGGTGGCTAGCGGGAGGACCTCCTACAATGAGCAGTTCTTC. Translating gives CATSRVVASGRTSYNEQFF. The whole variable domain, remainder taken from reference TRBV15 and TRBJ2-1, is DAMVIQNPRYQVTQFGKPVTLSCSQTLNHNVMYWYQQKSSQAPKLLFHYYDKDFNNEADTPDNFQSRRPNTSFCFLDIRSPGLGDTAMYLCATSRVVASGRTSYNEQFFGPGTRLTVL.

Regarding this clone: This same CDR3 is encoded by further DNA sequences in the sample. This rearrangement joins TRBV4-2 to TRBJ1-1; 9 positions match TRBD1. The V and J ends lost 7 bases and 0 bases, in that order; junction bases with no gene match: 9. The CDR3 has 16 residues. Germline V gives CDR1 LGHNA, CDR2 YNFKEQ. DNA of the CDR3: TGTGCCAGCACCCCTAGGACAGGGGCGCTGAACACTGAAGCTTTCTTT. It translates to CASTPRTGALNTEAFF.

The V gene is TRBV19, the J gene TRBJ1-2; TRBD1 aligns across 7 bases. The CDR3 has 11 residues. Unmatched junction bases numbered 5, after V lost 7 bases and J lost 9 bases. Looked up from germline, CDR1 is LNHDA and CDR2 is SQIVND (reference sequence). This CDR3 is CASKAGGSYTF. The CDR3 DNA sequence: TGTGCCAGTAAGGCAGGGGGTAGCTACACCTTC.

This chain connects TRBV5-3 to TRBJ2-7; 8 nucleotides align to TRBD2. TRBV5-3 is treated as an ORF (open reading frame) with a function not yet certain. Losses at the gene ends were 4 bases for V and 0 bases for J; bases not matched to a gene: 6. This CDR3 spans 15 amino acids. CDR3 in amino acids: CARSHPLADSYEQYV. DNA of the CDR3: TGTGCCAGAAGCCACCCACTAGCGGACTCCTACGAGCAGTACGTC.

CDR3 sequence (DNA): TGCGCCAGCAGCCAGGCAGCGGAGGCCTACAATGAGCAGTTCTTC. This gives the protein CASSQAAEAYNEQFF. The chain links TRBV4-1 to TRBJ2-1; a weak D match, TRBD2 (5 bases). Germline V gene sequence: CDR1 MGHRA, CDR2 YSYEKL. The CDR3 consists of 15 residues. The ends were cut back, 3 bases at V and 2 bases at J, with 11 bases in the middle.

The chain has TRBV7-2 and TRBJ2-5; D may be TRBD1 or TRBD2 (6 bases each). The CDR3 is 15 residues long. Trimming shortened V by 8 bases and J by 1 base, and 17 bases separated the two germline ends. CDR1 SGHTA and CDR2 FQGNSA come from the germline V gene. CDR3 DNA: TGTGCCAGCGCGAAAGGGGGGCAGACCCAAGAGACCCAGTACTTC. This codes for CASAKGGQTQETQYF. The full variable domain, its missing parts supplied by reference TRBV7-2 and TRBJ2-5, is GAGVSQSPSNKVTEKGKDVELRCDPISGHTALYWYRQSLGQGLEFLIYFQGNSAPDKSGLPSDRFSAERTGGSVSTLTIQRTQQEDSAVYLCASAKGGQTQETQYFGPGTRLLVL.

This rearrangement joins TRBV6-1 to TRBJ2-3, with D hard to call. Looked up from germline, CDR1 is MNHNS and CDR2 is SASEGT. The CDR3 extends over 13 amino acids. V dropped 7 bases and J dropped 3 bases, with 11 bases sitting between them. The CDR3 protein is CASTPQGTDTQYF. The CDR3 nucleotides read TGTGCCAGCACCCCCCAAGGTACAGATACGCAGTATTTT.

This sequence joins TRBV19 and TRBJ2-5; D is unclear. Trimming cost V 0 bases and J 5 bases, with 4 bases left between them. The CDR3 is 12 amino acids. Germline V gene lookup returns CDR1 LNHDA and CDR2 SQIVND (reference sequence). CDR3 in DNA: TGTGCCAGTAGTATAGACGGGGAGACCCAGTACTTC. This translates into CASSIDGETQYF.

The chain combines TRBV5-1 with TRBJ1-2; D gene ambiguous. Looked up from germline, CDR1 is SGHRS and CDR2 is YFSETQ. V was pared by 6 bases and J by 1 base, with 7 bases between. The CDR3 loop spans 12 amino acids. CDR3 loop: CASTAGNYGYTF. In DNA, the CDR3 is TGCGCCAGCACGGCGGGTAACTATGGCTACACCTTC.

This clone was counted a few times. The chain employs TRBV4-3 and TRBJ2-1; D gene uncertain. V lost 1 base and J 6 bases, leaving 16 bases between the germline ends. This CDR3 region has 16 residues. CDR1 LGHNA and CDR2 YSLEER come from the germline V gene. CDR3 nucleotides: TGCGCCAGCAGCCAAGGTTCGGGCGGTACCGTCAATGAGCAGTTCTTC. Its protein product is CASSQGSGGTVNEQFF.

This clone came up once. V and J are TRBV7-1 and TRBJ1-1, with D perhaps matching TRBD1 (6 bases). TRBV7-1 is filed as an ORF, its function uncertain. This CDR3 has 14 amino acids. V was clipped by 5 bases and J by 1 base, with 11 bases between them. CDR3 nucleotides: TGTGCCAGCAGCCTAACAGGGAGGAACACTGAAGCTTTCTTT. Its protein product is CASSLTGRNTEAFF.

A single count supports this clone. This sequence joins TRBV7-9 and TRBJ2-1, with TRBD2 identical over 10 bases. The CDR3 is made up of 16 amino acids. Germline loops: CDR1 SEHNR, CDR2 FQNEAQ (reference sequence). V was pared by 2 bases and J by 8 bases, with 9 bases of the junction left unmatched. The CDR3 coding sequence is TGTGCCAGCAGCTTAATGGCTAGCGGGAGTAGCTATGAGCAGTTCTTC. Protein product: CASSLMASGSSYEQFF.

The rearrangement uses TRBV30 and TRBJ2-3, with TRBD1 as a possible D gene (5 bases). CDR3 size: 13 residues. V gave up 0 bases and J gave up 6 bases, with 10 bases separating them. Germline-derived CDR1 and CDR2 are GTSNPN and SVGIG (reference sequence). DNA of the CDR3: TGTGCCTGGAGTGTACGAAGGGGTGATACGCAGTATTTT. Its translation is CAWSVRRGDTQYF.

The chain uses TRBV29-1 and TRBJ2-3, with 11 bases that match TRBD1. With 4 bases clipped from V and 8 bases from J, the junction kept 11 bases outside the gene matches. CDR3 length equals 15 residues. Germline-derived CDR1 and CDR2 are SQVTM and ANQGSEA. The CDR3: CSVVVGTGGLGTQYF. CDR3 in DNA: TGCAGCGTTGTAGTTGGGACAGGGGGGCTAGGTACGCAGTATTTT.

The V gene is TRBV7-9, the J gene TRBJ2-5; D is perhaps TRBD2 (6 bases). This CDR3 comprises 15 residues. Trimming took off 5 bases at V and 8 bases at J, with 21 bases between the two ends. Germline CDR1 reads SEHNR; CDR2 reads FQNEAQ (reference sequence). Written as DNA, the CDR3 is TGTGCCAGCAGCAAAGATCAGGAGGGGCTGAGTACCCAGTACTTC. Protein sequence: CASSKDQEGLSTQYF. Supplemented by reference TRBV7-9 and TRBJ2-5, the full variable domain reads DTGVSQNPRHKITKRGQNVTFRCDPISEHNRLYWYRQTLGQGPEFLTYFQNEAQLEKSRLLSDRFSAERPKGSFSTLEIQRTEQGDSAMYLCASSKDQEGLSTQYFGPGTRLLVL.

The chain employs TRBV2 and TRBJ2-5, with D uncertain. The ends were cut back, 2 bases at V and 2 bases at J, with 9 bases in the middle. This CDR3 has 14 amino acids. In germline, CDR1 is SNHLY, CDR2 FYNNEI. The CDR3 reads CASSENTGQETQYF. CDR3 sequence (DNA): TGTGCCAGCAGTGAAAATACTGGACAAGAGACCCAGTACTTC.

This clone showed up just a few times. CDR3 protein: CASSLDSSYEQYF. The CDR3 nucleotides read TGTGCCAGCAGCCTGGACTCTTCCTACGAGCAGTACTTC. The chain is built from TRBV27 and TRBJ2-7; tentative D call: TRBD2 (5 bases). The germline CDR1 and CDR2 sequences are MNHEY and SMNVEV (reference sequence). V dropped 6 bases and J dropped 1 base, with 10 bases sitting between them. The CDR3 sequence is 13 residues long.

The CDR3 DNA reads TGTGCCAGCGGATCCGGGGACAGAGGAAATTCACCCCTCCACTTT. This gives the protein CASGSGDRGNSPLHF. The V and J genes are TRBV28 and TRBJ1-6; the match to TRBD1 covers 7 bases. Trimming took 8 bases from V and 7 from J; bases not matched to a gene: 11. The CDR3 consists of 15 residues. Germline V gene data show CDR1 as MDHEN and CDR2 as SYDVKM.

The chain uses TRBV7-6 and TRBJ2-1, with TRBD2 identical over 15 bases. V was pared by 5 bases and J by 9 bases, with 5 bases of the junction left unmatched. Germline CDR1 SGHVS, CDR2 FNYEAQ. The CDR3 is 15 residues long. CDR3 coding DNA: TGTGCCAGCAGCGCGGGGACTAGCGGGAGGAGTGAGCAGTTCTTC. It codes for CASSAGTSGRSEQFF.

This chain uses TRBV5-5 with TRBJ1-2, with D possibly TRBD1 on 5 matching bases. This CDR3 comprises 13 residues. From germline, CDR1 is SGHKS and CDR2 YYEKEE (reference sequence). The V end lost 4 bases, the J end lost 8 bases, and 15 bases lay between the germline ends. This CDR3 reads CASSLRDPRGYTF. The CDR3 region has the DNA TGTGCCAGCAGCCTCAGGGACCCTAGGGGCTACACCTTC.

The rearrangement joins TRBV19 to TRBJ2-1, with TRBD2 matching 10 bases. After removal of 4 bases from V and 0 bases from J, the junction contained 6 bases not matched to a gene. CDR1 and CDR2 (germline): LNHDA, SQIVND (reference sequence). This CDR3 has 17 residues. The CDR3 DNA reads as TGTGCCAGTAGTAGAATTGCTAGCGGGAGCTCCTACAATGAGCAGTTCTTC. Its protein is CASSRIASGSSYNEQFF.

The V call is TRBV5-1, the J call TRBJ2-7; D perhaps matches TRBD1 (5 bases). V was shortened by 4 bases and J by 6 bases, with 14 bases between the two germline ends. CDR3 size: 13 residues. Germline-derived CDR1 and CDR2 are SGHRS and YFSETQ. The CDR3 nucleotides read TGCGCCAGCAGCGAGGCACAGGTCCGCGAGCAGTACTTC. Translating gives CASSEAQVREQYF.

This rearrangement joins TRBV6-6 to TRBJ2-7; 7 nucleotides agree with TRBD2. Germline values: CDR1 MNHNY, CDR2 SVGAGI (reference sequence). CDR3 length equals 12 residues. V lost 5 bases to trimming and J lost 4 bases; unmatched junction nucleotides: 2. In DNA, the CDR3 is TGTGCCAGCAGTAGGGAGGGGTACGAGCAGTACTTC. It encodes CASSREGYEQYF.

This clone was picked up a small number of times. This rearrangement joins TRBV28 to TRBJ1-1; TRBD1 aligns across 8 bases. From germline, CDR1 is MDHEN and CDR2 SYDVKM. V lost 2 bases to trimming and J lost 1 base; unmatched junction nucleotides: 3. There are 15 residues in the CDR3. This chain's CDR3 is CASSLGTGGNTEAFF. CDR3 DNA sequence: TGTGCCAGCAGTTTAGGGACAGGAGGGAACACTGAAGCTTTCTTT.

In this sample, this clone turned up a few times. The chain combines TRBV25-1 with TRBJ1-5, with D possibly TRBD1 on 5 matching bases. Trimming left V 2 bases short and J 3 bases short, with 11 bases between. CDR1 is MGHDK, CDR2 SYGVNS, per germline. The CDR3 sequence is 15 residues long. The CDR3 DNA is TGTGCCAGCAGTGAAGCCGGACACTTCAATCAGCCCCAGCATTTT. Protein sequence: CASSEAGHFNQPQHF.

The CDR3: CAIRASGGSSYNEQFF. DNA of the CDR3: TGTGCCATCAGGGCTAGCGGGGGCAGCTCCTACAATGAGCAGTTCTTC. The V call is TRBV10-3, the J call TRBJ2-1; 10 bases match TRBD2. The CDR3 sequence is 16 residues long. Germline-derived CDR1 and CDR2 are ENHRY and SYGVKD. J was trimmed by 0 bases and V by 6 bases; bases with no gene match: 5.

The chain recombines TRBV6-1 with TRBJ2-3; TRBD2 matches 15 bases. Germline CDR1 reads MNHNS; CDR2 reads SASEGT. This CDR3 is 17 amino acids long. Trimming took 2 bases from V and 5 from J; bases not matched to a gene: 5. The CDR3 region is CASSEFPGLAGGDTQYF. The CDR3 DNA sequence: TGTGCCAGCAGTGAATTCCCGGGACTAGCGGGAGGAGATACGCAGTATTTT.

This clone was counted only a few times. The V call is TRBV6-1, the J call TRBJ1-1; 9 nucleotides line up with TRBD1. V lost 3 bases, J lost 5 bases, and 13 bases stayed unmatched. The CDR3 loop spans 17 amino acids. Germline V gives CDR1 MNHNS, CDR2 SASEGT. The CDR3 DNA reads TGTGCCAGCAGTGACCCGAGGACAGGGGAGTGGCGGACTGAAGCTTTCTTT. Translating gives CASSDPRTGEWRTEAFF.